A selection of T cell receptor beta chains follows, all from one sample in a study of T cell responses to AZD1222 COVID-19 vaccine. Method: immunoSEQ multiplex PCR; TCRdb's copy keeps in-frame clones and lacks some. The sample lists around 50,000 clones, around 80% occurring once. The starting material was peripheral blood, obtained on day 0 of AZD1222 vaccination. All receptors come from an adult in good health. Both conserved end residues are part of each CDR3. D genes are given only for firm matches. Clone size is stated in some rows and not others, as once, few, many or a class when expanded.

D gene	V gene	clone size	J gene	CDR3 protein	CDR3 DNA
-	TRBV3-1/TRBV3-2	-	TRBJ1-6	CASSQPGSSYNSPLHF	TGTGCCAGCAGCCAACCAGGGAGCTCCTATAATTCACCCCTCCACTTT
TRBD2	TRBV7-2	-	TRBJ2-1	CASSKSGTRYNEQFF	TGTGCCAGCAGCAAGTCGGGGACTAGGTACAATGAGCAGTTCTTC
TRBD1	TRBV7-9	-	TRBJ2-2	CASTNQDRGNTGELFF	TGTGCCAGCACCAATCAGGACAGGGGAAACACCGGGGAGCTGTTTTTT
-	TRBV18	-	TRBJ1-2	CASSPTPEAGHYGYTF	TGTGCCAGCTCACCTACCCCGGAGGCAGGGCACTATGGCTACACCTTC
TRBD1	TRBV27	-	TRBJ2-4	CASSMVRQGVKNIQYF	TGTGCCAGCAGCATGGTCCGACAGGGGGTTAAAAACATTCAGTACTTC
-	TRBV7-9	-	TRBJ2-7	CASSLFGTVPYEQYF	TGTGCCAGCAGCTTATTCGGGACGGTACCCTACGAGCAGTACTTC
-	TRBV7-2	-	TRBJ2-1	CASSLYQGPGNEQFF	TGTGCCAGCAGCTTATATCAGGGGCCAGGAAATGAGCAGTTCTTC
TRBD1	TRBV19	-	TRBJ1-5	CASSATGEVSNQPQHF	TGTGCCAGTAGTGCTACAGGGGAGGTTAGCAATCAGCCCCAGCATTTT
TRBD1	TRBV28	-	TRBJ1-3	CASSLWGDSSISGNTIYF	TGTGCCAGCAGTTTATGGGGGGACAGTTCAATCTCTGGAAACACCATATATTTT
-	TRBV28	-	TRBJ1-2	CASSRGGSGLGYTF	TGTGCCAGCAGCCGGGGGGGTAGCGGGCTCGGCTACACCTTC
-	TRBV27	-	TRBJ1-5	CASSYRDRNQPQHF	TGTGCCAGCAGTTACAGGGATCGCAATCAGCCCCAGCATTTT
-	TRBV10-2	-	TRBJ1-5	CASSESGGPNQPQHF	TGCGCCAGCAGTGAGTCGGGGGGGCCCAATCAGCCCCAGCATTTT
-	TRBV30	-	TRBJ2-5	CAWTVLKETQYF	TGTGCCTGGACTGTACTAAAAGAGACCCAGTACTTC
-	TRBV7-9	-	TRBJ1-5	CASSLGSGGQPQHF	TGTGCCAGCAGCTTAGGATCGGGCGGGCAGCCCCAGCATTTT
TRBD1	TRBV2	-	TRBJ1-2	CASREGQASGGYTF	TGTGCCAGCAGAGAGGGACAGGCCTCGGGGGGCTACACCTTC
-	TRBV7-8	-	TRBJ1-3	CASSATGIVGNTIYF	TGTGCCAGCAGCGCGACAGGAATAGTTGGAAACACCATATATTTT
-	TRBV28	-	TRBJ1-5	CAYGHRLNQPQHF	TGTGCGTATGGGCACCGGCTGAATCAGCCCCAGCATTTT
-	TRBV4-3	few	TRBJ1-3	CASSQDTGPPGNTIYF	TGCGCCAGCAGCCAAGATACAGGGCCTCCTGGAAACACCATATATTTT
-	TRBV6-2/TRBV6-3	-	TRBJ1-5	CASSYSNGQPQHF	TGTGCCAGCAGTTACTCGAACGGGCAGCCCCAGCATTTT
-	TRBV5-1	once	TRBJ1-1	CASSSDSGAPNTEAFF	TGCGCCAGCAGCTCGGATTCAGGGGCGCCGAACACTGAAGCTTTCTTT
-	TRBV19	-	TRBJ1-1	CASSQGPEAFF	TGTGCCAGTAGCCAGGGGCCTGAAGCTTTCTTT
TRBD1	TRBV3-1/TRBV3-2	-	TRBJ2-7	CASSHTGVYEQYF	TGTGCCAGCAGCCACACAGGGGTCTACGAGCAGTACTTC
-	TRBV12-3/TRBV12-4	-	TRBJ1-4	CASSFNGPPFF	TGTGCCAGCAGTTTTAACGGTCCCCCTTTTTTT
-	TRBV11-2	few	TRBJ2-2	CASSPPGAGPNTYTGELFF	TGTGCCAGCAGCCCACCTGGGGCAGGGCCAAATACTTACACCGGGGAGCTGTTTTTT
-	TRBV7-9	-	TRBJ2-1	CASSLLRGLSEQFF	TGTGCCAGCAGCCTCCTGCGAGGGTTGAGTGAGCAGTTCTTC
TRBD2	TRBV15	once	TRBJ2-7	CATSRVPSGEQYF	TGTGCCACCAGCAGAGTCCCTAGCGGGGAGCAGTACTTC
-	TRBV24-1	-	TRBJ2-5	CATSEPGETQYF	TGTGCCACCAGTGAACCTGGGGAGACCCAGTACTTC
-	TRBV3-1/TRBV3-2	medium-sized	TRBJ1-4	CASKVGHANEKLFF	TGTGCCAGCAAGGTTGGACACGCTAATGAAAAACTGTTTTTT
-	TRBV3-1/TRBV3-2	-	TRBJ1-4	CASSHFSTNEKLFF	TGTGCCAGCAGCCATTTTTCGACTAATGAAAAACTGTTTTTT
TRBD2	TRBV11-3	-	TRBJ2-7	CASSPGRGVSYEQYF	TGTGCCAGCAGCCCTGGGCGGGGGGTAAGCTACGAGCAGTACTTC
TRBD2	TRBV5-4	-	TRBJ2-1	CASSLVAGEGEDEQFF	TGTGCCAGCAGCTTGGTGGCGGGAGAGGGTGAGGATGAGCAGTTCTTC
-	TRBV9	-	TRBJ2-1	CASSAQVTGSYNEQFF	TGTGCCAGCAGCGCCCAGGTGACGGGGTCCTACAATGAGCAGTTCTTC
TRBD2	TRBV5-8	-	TRBJ2-1	CASSRGTSGLIGDNEQFF	TGTGCCAGCAGTCGCGGGACTAGCGGTTTAATCGGGGACAATGAGCAGTTCTTC
-	TRBV12-3/TRBV12-4	-	TRBJ1-5	CASSFRNQPQHF	TGTGCCAGCAGTTTCAGGAACCAGCCCCAGCATTTT
-	TRBV7-2	-	TRBJ1-2	CASSLAQSDYTF	TGTGCCAGCAGCTTAGCGCAATCAGACTACACCTTC
-	TRBV9	-	TRBJ2-2	CASSVVGRPPIFMNTGELFF	TGTGCCAGCAGCGTAGTAGGACGACCCCCCATTTTTATGAACACCGGGGAGCTGTTTTTT
-	TRBV3-1/TRBV3-2	-	TRBJ1-5	CASSLSTVSNQPQHF	TGTGCCAGCAGCCTGTCGACGGTGAGCAATCAGCCCCAGCATTTT
-	TRBV19	-	TRBJ2-1	CASSLRHLGSHRFF	TGTGCCAGTAGTTTAAGACACCTTGGTAGCCATCGCTTCTTC
TRBD1	TRBV3-1/TRBV3-2	-	TRBJ1-3	CASSHTGQGGNTIYF	TGTGCCAGCAGCCACACCGGACAGGGTGGAAACACCATATATTTT
TRBD1	TRBV2	-	TRBJ1-4	CASRDRGGDEKLFF	TGTGCCAGCAGAGACAGGGGAGGCGATGAAAAACTGTTTTTT
-	TRBV5-6	-	TRBJ2-1	CASNSDSYNEQFF	TGTGCCAGCAACTCTGACAGCTACAATGAGCAGTTCTTC
-	TRBV27	-	TRBJ1-6	CASGSPPSPLHF	TGTGCCAGCGGATCTCCCCCCTCACCCCTCCACTTT
-	TRBV6-1	-	TRBJ2-2	CASSEEENTGELFF	TGTGCCAGCAGTGAAGAAGAGAACACCGGGGAGCTGTTTTTT
TRBD1	TRBV7-2	-	TRBJ1-5	CASSPRTGGSKPQHF	TGTGCCAGCAGCCCCCGGACAGGGGGCAGTAAGCCCCAGCATTTT
TRBD2	TRBV9	-	TRBJ2-1	CASSVGLAGYNEQFF	TGTGCCAGCAGCGTAGGCCTAGCGGGTTACAATGAGCAGTTCTTC
-	TRBV29-1	-	TRBJ2-3	CSVEGGTDTQYF	TGCAGCGTTGAGGGGGGCACAGATACGCAGTATTTT
TRBD1	TRBV5-1	-	TRBJ1-1	CASSPGQGSTRNTEAFF	TGCGCCAGCAGCCCCGGACAGGGCTCGACTAGGAACACTGAAGCTTTCTTT
-	TRBV6-2/TRBV6-3	-	TRBJ2-2	CASSYDRTILNTGELFF	TGTGCCAGCAGTTATGATCGTACGATACTTAACACCGGGGAGCTGTTTTTT
TRBD1	TRBV27	-	TRBJ2-7	CASKGTGRHEQYF	TGTGCCAGCAAAGGGACAGGGAGACACGAGCAGTACTTC
TRBD1	TRBV7-2	-	TRBJ1-5	CASSSDRQQPQHF	TGTGCCAGCAGCTCGGACAGGCAACAGCCCCAGCATTTT
-	TRBV7-9	-	TRBJ2-1	CASSSTNEQFF	TGTGCCAGCAGCTCGACCAATGAGCAGTTCTTC
-	TRBV5-5	-	TRBJ2-7	CASSFGRRYEQYF	TGTGCCAGCAGTTTCGGACGGCGCTACGAGCAGTACTTC
TRBD1	TRBV5-6	-	TRBJ1-1	CASSNGQVRLMNTEAFF	TGTGCCAGCAGTAACGGACAGGTTAGACTGATGAACACTGAAGCTTTCTTT
TRBD2	TRBV5-4	-	TRBJ2-3	CASTVGRGGTDTQYF	TGTGCCAGCACGGTCGGGCGGGGGGGCACAGATACGCAGTATTTT
-	TRBV4-1	-	TRBJ1-4	CASSQAGLANEKLFF	TGCGCCAGCAGCCAAGCGGGGTTGGCTAATGAAAAACTGTTTTTT